This T cell receptor (beta chain) was sequenced for a study of blood T cell repertoires in COVID-19. Study-level information: COVID-19 samples, acute and convalescent, were from the United States, Italy and Spain. PBMCs, B-cell-depleted T cells, or T cells were the source of the cDNA or gDNA that made up the material.

Trimming cost V 7 bases and J 7 bases; bases outside gene matches: 7. The V gene's germline CDR1 is MGHDK and CDR2 SYGVNS. The CDR3 runs to 14 residues. The study drew participants aged roughly 18 to 95 years from some 23 US areas. TCRdb keeps only in-frame clones here, not all; method: immunoSEQ multiplex PCR. The data show roughly 300,000 clones, roughly 87% seen once. The sample consisted of PBMCs or T cells enriched from blood (not recorded which). The rearrangement links TRBV25-1 to TRBJ1-6; TRBD1 matches at 7 bases. The sequence derives from a woman aged 30 to 39 who had recovered from COVID-19. The CDR3 bases are TGTGCCAGCACCCGGGACAGCAACAATTCACCCCTCCACTTT. It codes for CASTRDSNNSPLHF.